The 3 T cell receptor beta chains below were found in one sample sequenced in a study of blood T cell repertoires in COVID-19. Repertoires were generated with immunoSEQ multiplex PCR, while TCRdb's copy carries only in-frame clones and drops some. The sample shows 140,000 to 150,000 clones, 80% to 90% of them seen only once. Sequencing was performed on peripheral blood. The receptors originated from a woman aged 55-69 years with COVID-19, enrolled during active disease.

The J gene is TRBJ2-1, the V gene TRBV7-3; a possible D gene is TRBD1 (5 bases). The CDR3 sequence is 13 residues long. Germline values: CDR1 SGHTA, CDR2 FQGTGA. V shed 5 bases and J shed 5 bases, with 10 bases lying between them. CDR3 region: CASSPDRDNEQFF. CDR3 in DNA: TGTGCCAGCAGCCCAGACAGAGACAATGAGCAGTTCTTC.

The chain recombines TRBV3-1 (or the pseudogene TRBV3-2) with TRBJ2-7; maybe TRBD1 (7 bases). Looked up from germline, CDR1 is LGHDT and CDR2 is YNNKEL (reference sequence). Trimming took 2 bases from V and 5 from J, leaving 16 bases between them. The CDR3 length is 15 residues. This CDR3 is CASSQPGQRADEQYF. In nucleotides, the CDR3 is TGTGCCAGCAGCCAACCGGGACAGCGGGCAGACGAGCAGTACTTC.

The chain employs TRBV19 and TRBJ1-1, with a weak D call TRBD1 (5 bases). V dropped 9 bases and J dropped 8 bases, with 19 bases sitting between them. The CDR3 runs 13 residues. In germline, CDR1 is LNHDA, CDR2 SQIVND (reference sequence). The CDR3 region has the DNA TGTGCCAGCATCGTTCGGGGGACCGCGGAAGCTTTCTTT. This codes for CASIVRGTAEAFF.